One sample yielded the 26 T cell receptor beta chains listed below, sequenced in a study of shared clonotypes between healthy human individuals. Naive CD8 populations comprised CD45RO-negative cells positively selected for CCR7, excluding terminally differentiated effector memory CD45RA+ cells. The method was immunoSEQ multiplex PCR; TCRdb's version includes in-frame clones alone and lacks a portion of them. The sample includes over 2 million clones, about 94% of them seen just once. Sequenced input: naive CD8+ T cells sorted from blood. The source is a man between 18 and 29 years old in good health.

This rearrangement joins TRBV5-1 to TRBJ1-6, with no clear D. CDR1 is SGHRS, CDR2 YFSETQ, per germline. This CDR3 comprises 16 residues. V shed 0 bases and J shed 7 bases, with 14 bases lying between them. The CDR3 is CASSLDGGLRNSPLHF. The DNA of the CDR3 is TGCGCCAGCAGCTTGGACGGCGGCCTCCGGAATTCACCCCTCCACTTT.

The chain links TRBV27 to TRBJ2-2; unclear D gene. V was cut by 2 bases and J by 0 bases, with 10 bases left in between. CDR1 and CDR2 from the germline V gene are MNHEY and SMNVEV (reference sequence). The CDR3 consists of 16 residues. The CDR3 sequence: CASSLSGDSNTGELFF. CDR3 in DNA: TGTGCCAGCAGTTTAAGTGGGGATTCGAACACCGGGGAGCTGTTTTTT.

The V and J genes are TRBV5-5 and TRBJ2-2; a weak D match, TRBD1 (6 bases). The germline gives CDR1 SGHKS, CDR2 YYEKEE (reference sequence). The CDR3 consists of 18 residues. Trimming took off 6 bases at V and 3 bases at J, with 24 bases between the two ends. The CDR3 sequence is CASTYPQGSHGDTGELFF. Written as DNA, the CDR3 is TGTGCCAGCACCTACCCCCAGGGGTCCCATGGGGACACCGGGGAGCTGTTTTTT.

The chain couples TRBV4-1 to TRBJ2-5, with TRBD2 matching over 11 bases. The germline gives CDR1 MGHRA, CDR2 YSYEKL. J lost 4 bases, V lost 1 base, and 8 bases had no gene match. CDR3 length: 17 amino acids. CDR3 nucleotide sequence: TGCGCCAGCAGCCAAGGCTTTAGCGGGGGGGCCGTAGAGACCCAGTACTTC. Translation gives CASSQGFSGGAVETQYF.

Remarks on this clone: The conserved phenylalanine or tryptophan normally closing the CDR3 is absent here, so this likely arose from a read error. The limits of the CDR3 on the DNA are not certain, so only TCRdb's listed CDR3 is given. This chain connects TRBV6-7 to TRBJ2-7; the D segment call TRBD2 is taken from the table without a DNA check. TRBV6-7 is sorted into the ORF group, with uncertain function. The CDR3 is made up of 10 amino acids, end residues included. CDR3 sequence: CASSYGPSDS.

This chain links TRBV4-3 with TRBJ1-4; D gene unclear. Germline V gene data show CDR1 as LGHNA and CDR2 as YSLEER. This CDR3 has 15 amino acids. Trimming took off 0 bases at V and 7 bases at J, with 12 bases between the two ends. The CDR3 bases are TGCGCCAGCAGCCAAGAACGAGTTCCGGGTGAAAAACTGTTTTTT. Protein sequence: CASSQERVPGEKLFF.

This chain links TRBV2 with TRBJ2-1, with D perhaps TRBD1 (5 bases). Looked up from germline, CDR1 is SNHLY and CDR2 is FYNNEI. V gave up 2 bases and J gave up 7 bases, with 18 bases separating them. The CDR3 totals 16 residues. The DNA of the CDR3 is TGTGCCAGCAGTGAATCGTCGGCAGGGCCTTGGAATGAGCAGTTCTTC. Its protein product is CASSESSAGPWNEQFF. Full variable domain (remainder filled in from reference TRBV2 and TRBJ2-1): EPEVTQTPSHQVTQMGQEVILRCVPISNHLYFYWYRQILGQKVEFLVSFYNNEISEKSEIFDDQFSVERPDGSNFTLKIRSTKLEDSAMYFCASSESSAGPWNEQFFGPGTRLTVL.

The rearrangement links TRBV29-1 to TRBJ1-2; 7 bases are shared with TRBD1. The CDR3 contains 12 residues. Trimming took 6 bases from V and 4 from J; bases not matched to a gene: 5. The germline CDR1 and CDR2 sequences are SQVTM and ANQGSEA. CDR3 bases: TGCAGCGTCGGGACAGAGACCTATGGCTACACCTTC. It codes for CSVGTETYGYTF.

CDR3 nucleotides: TGTGCCAGTAGCGGGACAGGGGGCTTCAATCAGCCCCAGCATTTT. This codes for CASSGTGGFNQPQHF. The gene calls are TRBV19 and TRBJ1-5, with 12 positions matching TRBD1. This CDR3 region has 15 residues. Losses at the gene ends were 6 bases for V and 3 bases for J; bases not matched to a gene: 3. The germline CDR1 and CDR2 sequences are LNHDA and SQIVND (reference sequence).

The V and J genes are TRBV7-9 and TRBJ2-2, with a possible D match to TRBD2 (7 bases). The CDR3 covers 18 residues. Trimming took 1 base from V and 5 from J, leaving 20 bases between them. The germline gives CDR1 SEHNR, CDR2 FQNEAQ (reference sequence). CDR3 nucleotide sequence: TGTGCCAGCAGCTTAGAGGCGGGGGCCCTGCCGTGGACCGGGGAGCTGTTTTTT. Translated, it gives CASSLEAGALPWTGELFF.

The chain combines TRBV4-2 with TRBJ1-1; D call uncertain. CDR1 and CDR2 (germline): LGHNA, YNFKEQ. The CDR3 runs 15 residues. Between the trimmed V and J ends, which lost 0 bases and 4 bases, there was a span of 12 bases. CDR3 in amino acids: CASSQEVGEGTEAFF. The CDR3 DNA is TGTGCCAGCAGCCAAGAAGTTGGGGAGGGCACTGAAGCTTTCTTT.

On this clone: Other DNA variants within this sample encode the same CDR3. The genes are TRBV7-8 and TRBJ2-7; no firm D call. With 5 bases removed from V and 1 base from J, the gap between germline ends came to 6 bases. The germline V gene encodes CDR1 SGHVS and CDR2 FQNEAQ. This CDR3 spans 12 amino acids. CDR3 DNA: TGTGCCAGCAGCGCCTCTTCCTACGAGCAGTACTTC. As protein: CASSASSYEQYF.

The chain employs TRBV7-9 and TRBJ2-5; possible D gene TRBD1, 5 bases. Looked up from germline, CDR1 is SEHNR and CDR2 is FQNEAQ (reference sequence). V was pared by 5 bases and J by 2 bases, with 15 bases between. The CDR3 totals 15 residues. The chain's CDR3 is CASSPLTAPQETQYF. As DNA, the CDR3 is TGTGCCAGCAGCCCCCTGACAGCACCTCAAGAGACCCAGTACTTC.

This clone was seen a single time. V and J are TRBV28 and TRBJ2-3; 8 bases map to TRBD1. Trimming at V came to 1 base and at J to 2 bases, leaving 8 bases not matched to a gene. This CDR3 contains 17 residues. The germline gives CDR1 MDHEN, CDR2 SYDVKM. The CDR3 DNA follows: TGTGCCAGCAGTTTATCACAGGGGGTTATTTTCACAGATACGCAGTATTTT. It encodes CASSLSQGVIFTDTQYF. Drawing the rest from reference TRBV28 and TRBJ2-3, the complete variable domain is DVKVTQSSRYLVKRTGEKVFLECVQDMDHENMFWYRQDPGLGLRLIYFSYDVKMKEKGDIPEGYSVSREKKERFSLILESASTNQTSMYLCASSLSQGVIFTDTQYFGPGTRLTVL.

The V and J genes are TRBV6-1 and TRBJ2-3; D may match TRBD1 or TRBD2 (5 bases each). This CDR3 comprises 16 residues. Germline loops: CDR1 MNHNS, CDR2 SASEGT. V dropped 0 bases and J dropped 1 base, with 11 bases sitting between them. This chain's CDR3 is CASSEAGQGGTDTQYF. CDR3 coding DNA: TGTGCCAGCAGTGAAGCGGGGCAGGGAGGCACAGATACGCAGTATTTT.

The V gene is TRBV5-1, the J gene TRBJ2-6; maybe TRBD2 (6 bases). V shed 5 bases and J shed 0 bases, with 6 bases lying between them. Germline lookup yields CDR1 SGHRS and CDR2 YFSETQ. CDR3 length: 14 residues. CDR3 bases: TGCGCCAGCAGGGAGGGCTCTGGGGCCAACGTCCTGACTTTC. This sequence encodes CASREGSGANVLTF. The full variable domain, its missing parts supplied by reference TRBV5-1 and TRBJ2-6, is KAGVTQTPRYLIKTRGQQVTLSCSPISGHRSVSWYQQTPGQGLQFLFEYFSETQRNKGNFPGRFSGRQFSNSRSEMNVSTLELGDSALYLCASREGSGANVLTFGAGSRLTVL.

V usage is TRBV11-2 and J usage is TRBJ2-7; D not resolved. This CDR3 comprises 13 residues. CDR1 is SGHAT, CDR2 FQNNGV, per germline. Trimming cost V 2 bases and J 1 base, with 6 bases left between them. The CDR3 spells CASSLSRSYEQYF. The CDR3 coding sequence is TGTGCCAGCAGCTTAAGCCGGTCCTACGAGCAGTACTTC.

The chain carries TRBV11-3 and TRBJ2-1; tentatively, D is TRBD1 (5 bases). The CDR3 covers 12 residues. CDR1 is SGHNT, CDR2 YENEEA, per germline. Trimming left V 4 bases short and J 4 bases short, with 5 bases between. The CDR3 region has the DNA TGTGCCAGCAGCTCAGGGTACAATGAGCAGTTCTTC. Residues: CASSSGYNEQFF.

The chain joins TRBV13 to TRBJ1-3; D is ambiguous. Germline V CDR1 and CDR2: PRHDT, FYEKMQ (reference sequence). V gave up 3 bases and J gave up 1 base, with 13 bases separating them. The CDR3 has 16 residues. CDR3 sequence reads: CASSFGRNPSGNTIYF. CDR3 sequence (DNA): TGTGCCAGCAGCTTTGGGCGGAACCCATCTGGAAACACCATATATTTT.

This rearrangement joins TRBV4-1 to TRBJ1-3, with D perhaps TRBD1 (5 bases). Germline loops: CDR1 MGHRA, CDR2 YSYEKL. The CDR3 extends over 18 amino acids. V lost 1 base to trimming and J lost 4 bases, with 20 bases between them. The CDR3 region has the DNA TGCGCCAGCAGCCAAGGAGCAGGGTTTGAGGGAGCAGGAAACACCATATATTTT. This gives the protein CASSQGAGFEGAGNTIYF.

This chain joins TRBV6-1 and TRBJ1-2; no clear D. Trimming took 0 bases from V and 4 from J, leaving 15 bases between them. The CDR3 has 16 amino acids. CDR1 MNHNS and CDR2 SASEGT come from the germline V gene. CDR3 bases: TGTGCCAGCAGTGAAGCGATTTACAGTGCTTCCTATGGCTACACCTTC. Translated, it gives CASSEAIYSASYGYTF.

Notes on this clone: Other DNA sequences in the sample encode the same CDR3. The chain combines TRBV30 with TRBJ1-5; a possible D gene is TRBD1 (6 bases). The CDR3 has 14 residues. Between the trimmed V and J ends, which lost 3 bases and 7 bases, there was a span of 16 bases. In germline, CDR1 is GTSNPN, CDR2 SVGIG (reference sequence). CDR3 nucleotide sequence: TGTGCCTGGAGCGGGGGGCAGGGGTCACAGCCCCAGCATTTT. It yields the protein CAWSGGQGSQPQHF.

The chain joins TRBV19 to TRBJ2-7, with D possibly TRBD1 on 6 matching bases. Trimming removed 3 bases from V and 7 bases from J, with 19 bases in between. The CDR3 is 15 residues long. In germline, CDR1 is LNHDA, CDR2 SQIVND (reference sequence). The CDR3 reads CASSIQGGRSAEQYF. The CDR3 DNA follows: TGTGCCAGTAGTATCCAAGGGGGACGAAGTGCAGAGCAGTACTTC.

This chain connects TRBV4-1 to TRBJ2-2; 8 bases are shared with TRBD1. Germline V lookup: CDR1 MGHRA, CDR2 YSYEKL. The CDR3 loop spans 17 amino acids. V dropped 0 bases and J dropped 5; count of bases not matched to a gene: 8. CDR3 bases: TGCGCCAGCAGCCAAGAGACAGGGGAGGAGGGAACCGGGGAGCTGTTTTTT. It specifies CASSQETGEEGTGELFF.

This chain joins TRBV6-1 and TRBJ2-1; 11 bases line up with TRBD2. CDR3 length: 15 residues. Germline CDR1 and CDR2: MNHNS and SASEGT. After removal of 5 bases from V and 3 bases from J, the junction contained 3 bases not matched to a gene. CDR3 in DNA: TGTGCCAGCAGTCCGGGACTAGCGGACTACAATGAGCAGTTCTTC. Protein: CASSPGLADYNEQFF.

The genes are TRBV10-3 and TRBJ2-3; D uncertain. The CDR3 length is 14 residues. CDR1 and CDR2 from the germline V gene are ENHRY and SYGVKD. Trimming cost V 2 bases and J 6 bases, with 12 bases left between them. The CDR3 nucleotides read TGTGCCATCAGTGAGCCACATGCCGTCGATACGCAGTATTTT. Residues: CAISEPHAVDTQYF.